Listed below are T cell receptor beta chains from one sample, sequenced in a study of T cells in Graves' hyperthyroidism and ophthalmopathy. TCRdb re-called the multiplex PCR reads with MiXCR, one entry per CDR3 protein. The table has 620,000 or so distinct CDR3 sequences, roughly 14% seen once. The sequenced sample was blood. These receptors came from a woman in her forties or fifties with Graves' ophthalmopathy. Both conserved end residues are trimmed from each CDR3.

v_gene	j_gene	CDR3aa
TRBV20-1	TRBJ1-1	SAYRGYNTEAF
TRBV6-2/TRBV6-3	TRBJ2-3	ASSFYRGVTDTQY
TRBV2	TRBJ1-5	ASTREGGVGQPQH
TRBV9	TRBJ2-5	ASSGGLAVETQY
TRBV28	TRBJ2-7	ASSPRLSGSYEQY
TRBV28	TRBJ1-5	ASRAGIGQPQH
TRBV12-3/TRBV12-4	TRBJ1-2	ASSDRDGINYGYT
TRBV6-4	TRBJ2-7	ASSYGVLGDEQY
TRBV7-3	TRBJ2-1	ASSRAADSYNEQF
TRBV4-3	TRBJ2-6	ASSQEGGLSGANVLT
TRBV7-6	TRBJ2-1	ASSLAGLAGVNEQF
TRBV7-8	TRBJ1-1	ASSGGGQIEGTEAF
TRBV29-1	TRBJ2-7	SVYSGQGVYEQY
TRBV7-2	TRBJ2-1	ASSSARRGRQYEQF
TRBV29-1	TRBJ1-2	SVKQGENYGYT
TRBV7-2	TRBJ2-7	ASSLDGTSPYEQY
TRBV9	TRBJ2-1	ASSPGGGIGNEQF
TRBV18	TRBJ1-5	ASSPALNQPQH
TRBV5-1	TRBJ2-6	ASSLWTGQSSGANVLT
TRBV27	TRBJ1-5	ASRPDRNSNQPQH
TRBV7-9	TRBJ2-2	ASSLEAGELF
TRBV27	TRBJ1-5	ASSFLSNQPQH
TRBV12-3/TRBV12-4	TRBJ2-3	ASSFLPGSTDTQY
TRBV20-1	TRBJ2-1	SARERAGGPEF
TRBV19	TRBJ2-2	ASTSIWGQGDTGELF
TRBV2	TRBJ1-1	ASSVGRQNTEAF
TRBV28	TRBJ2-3	ASSNRRLAGGLGTITDTQY
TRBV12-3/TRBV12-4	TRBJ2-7	ASSRAGVKEQY
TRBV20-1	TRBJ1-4	SARTGEEKLF
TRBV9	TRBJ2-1	ASSVVPNDEQF
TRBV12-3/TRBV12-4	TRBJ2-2	ASSTTGRGNTGELF
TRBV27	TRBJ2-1	ASSVGLAGGNNEQF